The clone carrying this T cell receptor (beta chain) has ten or more counts. Time point: newly diagnosed GD, antithyroid drugs for less than 3 months. TCR sequences were obtained from RNA taken from PBMCs. Staff took about 10 milliliters of peripheral blood and put it into EDTA tubes. Arm-PCR of CDR3 regions and iRepertoire HTBI primers were the basis on which TCR beta libraries were built. In TCRdb, the multiplex PCR reads were re-called with MiXCR into one record per CDR3 protein. The sample has 250,000 to 400,000 distinct CDR3 sequences, roughly 18% seen once. This record belongs to a study of regulatory T cells in long-lasting Graves disease. Study-wide context: Recently diagnosed Graves' patients had received antithyroid drugs for under 3 months.

The J segment lost 6 bases and the V segment lost 3 bases, leaving 4 bases of the junction unmatched. This CDR3 contains 15 residues. The source is a female donor with Graves disease. The rearrangement uses TRBV12-3 or TRBV12-4 and TRBJ2-2; 10 nucleotides agree with TRBD2. Source: peripheral blood mononuclear cells (PBMCs), taken at new diagnosis, from a patient treated with antithyroid drugs. The CDR3 nucleotides are TGTGCCAGCAGTTTGGGAGCGGGAGGGGCCGGGGAGCTGTTTTTT. It yields the protein CASSLGAGGAGELFF.